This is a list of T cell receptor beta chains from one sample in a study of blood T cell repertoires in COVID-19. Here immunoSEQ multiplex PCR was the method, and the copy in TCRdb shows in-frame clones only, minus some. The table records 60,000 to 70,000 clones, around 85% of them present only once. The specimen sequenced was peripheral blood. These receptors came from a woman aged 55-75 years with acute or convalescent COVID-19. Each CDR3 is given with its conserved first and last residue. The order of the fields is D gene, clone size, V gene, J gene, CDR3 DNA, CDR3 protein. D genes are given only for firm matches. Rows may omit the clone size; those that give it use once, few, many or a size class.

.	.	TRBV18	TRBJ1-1	TGTGCCAGCTCCGACCAGGGCTACACTGAAGCTTTCTTT	CASSDQGYTEAFF
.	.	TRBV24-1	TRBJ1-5	TGTGCCACCAGTTCTCGACAAGGAGGCCAGCCCCAGCATTTT	CATSSRQGGQPQHF
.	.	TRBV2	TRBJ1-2	TGTGCCAGCAGTGAACGGGGGGCCTACAGGAGCTACACCTTC	CASSERGAYRSYTF
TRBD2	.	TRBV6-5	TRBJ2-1	TGTGCCAGCAGTTTCCGGACTAGCGGGAGATTGAATGAGCAGTTCTTC	CASSFRTSGRLNEQFF
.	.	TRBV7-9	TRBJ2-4	TGTGCCAGCAGCTTAGACTTAGCCAAAAACATTCAGTACTTC	CASSLDLAKNIQYF
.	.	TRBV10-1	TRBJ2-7	TGCGCCAGCAGTGAAGCCCCAGGGGCCGAGCAGTACTTC	CASSEAPGAEQYF
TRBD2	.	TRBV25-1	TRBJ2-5	TGTGCCAGCAGTGTCCCCGCTAGCGGCCAAGAGACCCAGTACTTC	CASSVPASGQETQYF
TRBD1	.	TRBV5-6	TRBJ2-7	TGTGCCAGCAGCTTGTACAGGGGCTCCTACGAGCAGTACTTC	CASSLYRGSYEQYF
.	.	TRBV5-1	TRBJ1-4	TGCGCCAGCAGCTTGTCCGGGTTTAAGAATGAAAAACTGTTTTTT	CASSLSGFKNEKLFF
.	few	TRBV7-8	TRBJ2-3	TGTGCCAGCAGCTTGAACGGGGTCCTGGATACGCAGTATTTT	CASSLNGVLDTQYF
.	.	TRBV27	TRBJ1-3	TGTGCCAGCAGTCGACACGTTTCTGGAAACACCATATATTTT	CASSRHVSGNTIYF
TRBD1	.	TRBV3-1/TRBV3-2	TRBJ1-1	TGTGCCAGCAGCCGGGCCAAGACAGGGTACACTGAAGCTTTCTTT	CASSRAKTGYTEAFF
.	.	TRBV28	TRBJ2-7	TGTGCCAGCACCCCGGGACTGGGTCCCTACGAGCAGTACTTC	CASTPGLGPYEQYF
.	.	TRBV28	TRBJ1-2	TGTGCCAGCGTGGAGGGGAGGGTAGTTTATGGCTACACCTTC	CASVEGRVVYGYTF
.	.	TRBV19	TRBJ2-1	TGTGCCAGTAGTCTGACCCCAGGGTACGCTGAGCAGTTCTTC	CASSLTPGYAEQFF
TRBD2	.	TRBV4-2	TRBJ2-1	TGTGCCAGCAGCATTTCTAGCGGGGGGGCCTACAATGAGCAGTTCTTC	CASSISSGGAYNEQFF
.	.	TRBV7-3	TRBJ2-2	TGTGCCAGCAGCTCGACACAGGGTTTCGGGGAGCTGTTTTTT	CASSSTQGFGELFF
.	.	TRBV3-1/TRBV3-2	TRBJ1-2	TGTGCCAGCGTCTCACCCCGAAGCGGCTACACCTTC	CASVSPRSGYTF
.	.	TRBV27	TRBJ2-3	TGTGCCAGCAGCTTGCCGGGACACGGGACGCAGTATTTT	CASSLPGHGTQYF
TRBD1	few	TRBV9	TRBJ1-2	TGTGCCAGCAGCAAGCGACAGGGCAATGGCTACACCTTC	CASSKRQGNGYTF
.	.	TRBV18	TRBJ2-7	TGTGCCAGCTCACCACAGGAGGAGTACGAGCAGTACTTC	CASSPQEEYEQYF
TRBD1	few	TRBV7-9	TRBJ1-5	TGTGCCAGCAGCCCAGACGGGACAGGGCTCAATCAGCCCCAGCATTTT	CASSPDGTGLNQPQHF
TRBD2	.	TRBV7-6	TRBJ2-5	TGTGCCAGCAGCCCGATTAGCGGGGGGGCGGGTAAAGAGACCCAGTACTTC	CASSPISGGAGKETQYF
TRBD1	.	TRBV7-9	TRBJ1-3	TGTGCCAGCAGTTCAGACAGGGGCCGAGGAAGCACCATATATTTT	CASSSDRGRGSTIYF
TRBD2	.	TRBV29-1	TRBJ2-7	TGCAGCGTTGCTGAGGGAGGGCAGTTGCACGAGCAGTACTTC	CSVAEGGQLHEQYF
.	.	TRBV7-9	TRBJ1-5	TGTGCCAGCAGCTTACAAGGGGCTGATCAGCCCCAGCATTTT	CASSLQGADQPQHF
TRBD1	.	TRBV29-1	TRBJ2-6	TGCAGCGTTGACTCGGGACAGCGCTCTGGGGCCAACGTCCTGACTTTC	CSVDSGQRSGANVLTF
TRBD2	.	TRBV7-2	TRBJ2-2	TGTGCCAGCAGCTCGGGCAGCGGCCTAGCGGGTTACACCGGGGAGCTGTTTTTT	CASSSGSGLAGYTGELFF